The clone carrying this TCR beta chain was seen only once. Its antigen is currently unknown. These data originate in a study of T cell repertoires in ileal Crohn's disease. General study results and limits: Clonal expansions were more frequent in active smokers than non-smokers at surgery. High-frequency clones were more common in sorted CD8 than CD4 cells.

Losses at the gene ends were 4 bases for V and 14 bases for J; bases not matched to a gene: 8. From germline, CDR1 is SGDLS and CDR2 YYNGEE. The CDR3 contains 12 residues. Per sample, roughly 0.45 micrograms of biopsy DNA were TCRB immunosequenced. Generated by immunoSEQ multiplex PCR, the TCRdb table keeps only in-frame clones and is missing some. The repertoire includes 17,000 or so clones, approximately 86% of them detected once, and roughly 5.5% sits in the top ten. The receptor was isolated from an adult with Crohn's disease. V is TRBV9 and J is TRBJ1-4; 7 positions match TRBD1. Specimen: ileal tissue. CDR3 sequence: CASSPRDSELFF. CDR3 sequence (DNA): TGTGCCAGCAGCCCTCGGGACAGCGAGCTGTTTTTT.